A selection of T cell receptor beta chains follows, all from one sample in a study of vaccination effects on CD4 cells after COVID-19. Clones were sequenced by immunoSEQ multiplex PCR, and TCRdb holds only the in-frame ones, with some missing. The sample has fewer than 25,000 clones; 55% to 85% are singletons. No antigen has been identified for these receptors. The sequencing here drew on CD4+ T cells from PBMCs cultured with HCoV-NL63 spike peptides, taken after COVID-19 vaccination. All receptors derive from a human donor who received a COVID-19 vaccine. The CDR3 runs from the conserved cysteine through the conserved F or W. Fields, in order: V gene, D gene, clone size, J gene, CDR3 protein, CDR3 DNA. The D gene is left open where the match is weak. Clone size is not always given. Where it is, it says once, few, many or a class for expanded clones.

V: TRBV30
D: TRBD1
size: .
J: TRBJ1-1
CDR3: CAWSTTGGTNTEAFF
DNA: TGTGCCTGGAGTACGACAGGGGGAACTAACACTGAAGCTTTCTTT

V: TRBV7-2
D: TRBD1
size: .
J: TRBJ1-6
CDR3: CASSLGQGPGSPLHF
DNA: TGTGCCAGCAGCTTAGGACAGGGTCCGGGTTCACCCCTCCACTTT

V: TRBV19
D: .
size: .
J: TRBJ1-1
CDR3: CASSPDSPAEAFF
DNA: TGTGCCAGTAGCCCCGATTCCCCGGCTGAAGCTTTCTTT

V: TRBV21-1
D: .
size: .
J: TRBJ2-3
CDR3: CASSKLGLAGGTDTQYF
DNA: TGTGCCAGCAGCAAACTTGGACTAGCGGGAGGCACAGATACGCAGTATTTT

V: TRBV29-1
D: .
size: .
J: TRBJ1-1
CDR3: CSVEGVRTEAFF
DNA: TGCAGCGTTGAAGGGGTAAGGACAGAAGCTTTCTTT

V: TRBV29-1
D: .
size: .
J: TRBJ2-1
CDR3: CSTLSGGRSNEQFF
DNA: TGCAGCACGTTATCGGGGGGCCGTAGCAATGAGCAGTTCTTC

V: TRBV4-1
D: TRBD1
size: few
J: TRBJ2-1
CDR3: CASNKPGQGRYNEQFF
DNA: TGCGCCAGCAATAAACCGGGACAGGGACGTTACAATGAGCAGTTCTTC

V: TRBV12-3/TRBV12-4
D: .
size: .
J: TRBJ2-7
CDR3: CASSLRLTYEQYF
DNA: TGTGCCAGCAGTCTCCGACTAACTTACGAGCAGTACTTC

V: TRBV5-4
D: TRBD1
size: .
J: TRBJ2-4
CDR3: CASSPTGERGNIQYF
DNA: TGTGCCAGCAGCCCTACAGGGGAACGCGGAAACATTCAGTACTTC

V: TRBV9
D: .
size: .
J: TRBJ1-1
CDR3: CASSVAETEAFF
DNA: TGTGCCAGCAGCGTAGCAGAGACTGAAGCTTTCTTT

V: TRBV10-3
D: TRBD2
size: once
J: TRBJ2-3
CDR3: CAIRESTSGSRDTQYF
DNA: TGTGCCATCAGGGAATCTACTAGCGGGAGCAGAGATACGCAGTATTTT

V: TRBV6-5
D: TRBD1
size: .
J: TRBJ1-2
CDR3: CASREDRGPYGYTF
DNA: TGTGCCAGCAGGGAGGACAGGGGACCCTATGGCTACACCTTC

V: TRBV3-1/TRBV3-2
D: TRBD1
size: .
J: TRBJ2-1
CDR3: CASSDRGYYNEQFF
DNA: TGTGCCAGCAGCGACAGGGGGTATTACAATGAGCAGTTCTTC

V: TRBV23-1
D: .
size: .
J: TRBJ2-7
CDR3: CASSQGSCYEQYF
DNA: TGCGCCAGCAGTCAGGGCAGCTGCTACGAGCAGTACTTC

V: TRBV27
D: .
size: .
J: TRBJ1-2
CDR3: CASSSLRALGYGYTF
DNA: TGTGCCAGCAGTTCGCTCCGGGCCTTGGGATACGGCTACACCTTC

V: TRBV5-6
D: .
size: .
J: TRBJ1-1
CDR3: CASSFGQIEAFF
DNA: TGTGCCAGCAGCTTTGGACAGATTGAAGCTTTCTTT

V: TRBV19
D: .
size: .
J: TRBJ1-1
CDR3: CASSEVPEGTEAFF
DNA: TGTGCCAGTAGTGAGGTCCCCGAGGGCACTGAAGCTTTCTTT

V: TRBV5-4
D: TRBD2
size: .
J: TRBJ2-3
CDR3: CASSPPGREGVDTQYF
DNA: TGTGCCAGCAGCCCCCCCGGGCGGGAGGGAGTGGATACGCAGTATTTT

V: TRBV14
D: TRBD1
size: .
J: TRBJ1-2
CDR3: CASSQHPRTGSYTF
DNA: TGTGCCAGCAGCCAGCATCCCCGGACAGGGAGCTACACCTTC

V: TRBV6-5
D: .
size: .
J: TRBJ1-2
CDR3: CASSYGHFKTF
DNA: TGTGCCAGCAGTTACGGGCATTTCAAGACCTTC

V: TRBV7-9
D: .
size: .
J: TRBJ2-7
CDR3: CASSFRERGAGEQYF
DNA: TGTGCCAGCAGCTTTCGGGAGAGGGGAGCCGGCGAGCAGTACTTC

V: TRBV5-8
D: TRBD2
size: .
J: TRBJ2-1
CDR3: CASSLRSGRVNEQFF
DNA: TGTGCCAGCAGCTTAAGGAGCGGGAGGGTTAATGAGCAGTTCTTC

V: TRBV7-9
D: .
size: .
J: TRBJ2-2
CDR3: CASSFGTRTDTGELFF
DNA: TGTGCCAGCAGCTTTGGTACCAGGACGGACACCGGGGAGCTGTTTTTT

V: TRBV28
D: .
size: .
J: TRBJ2-7
CDR3: CASSTLLLYEQYF
DNA: TGTGCCAGCAGTACCCTCCTCCTTTACGAGCAGTACTTC

V: TRBV19
D: TRBD1
size: .
J: TRBJ2-5
CDR3: CASSIFALGQGRGETQYF
DNA: TGTGCCAGTAGTATCTTCGCCTTAGGACAGGGGAGGGGAGAGACCCAGTACTTC

V: TRBV11-2
D: .
size: .
J: TRBJ1-6
CDR3: CASSRGVTGTTRNSPLHF
DNA: TGTGCCAGCAGCAGGGGGGTTACCGGGACTACTAGAAATTCACCCCTCCACTTT

V: TRBV7-8
D: TRBD1
size: .
J: TRBJ2-1
CDR3: CASSPRGQGNVNEQFF
DNA: TGTGCCAGCAGCCCACGTGGACAGGGAAACGTCAATGAGCAGTTCTTC

V: TRBV5-4
D: TRBD2
size: .
J: TRBJ2-1
CDR3: CASSLMTSGRNEQFF
DNA: TGTGCCAGCAGCTTAATGACTAGCGGGAGGAATGAGCAGTTCTTC

V: TRBV7-7
D: .
size: .
J: TRBJ2-7
CDR3: CASSSDRIGEQYF
DNA: TGTGCCAGCAGCTCGGACAGAATTGGCGAGCAGTACTTC

V: TRBV9
D: .
size: .
J: TRBJ2-2
CDR3: CASSVATSTGELFF
DNA: TGTGCCAGCAGCGTAGCTACGAGCACCGGGGAGCTGTTTTTT

V: TRBV19
D: .
size: .
J: TRBJ2-3
CDR3: CASSMSGDTQYF
DNA: TGTGCCAGTAGTATGTCCGGAGATACGCAGTATTTT